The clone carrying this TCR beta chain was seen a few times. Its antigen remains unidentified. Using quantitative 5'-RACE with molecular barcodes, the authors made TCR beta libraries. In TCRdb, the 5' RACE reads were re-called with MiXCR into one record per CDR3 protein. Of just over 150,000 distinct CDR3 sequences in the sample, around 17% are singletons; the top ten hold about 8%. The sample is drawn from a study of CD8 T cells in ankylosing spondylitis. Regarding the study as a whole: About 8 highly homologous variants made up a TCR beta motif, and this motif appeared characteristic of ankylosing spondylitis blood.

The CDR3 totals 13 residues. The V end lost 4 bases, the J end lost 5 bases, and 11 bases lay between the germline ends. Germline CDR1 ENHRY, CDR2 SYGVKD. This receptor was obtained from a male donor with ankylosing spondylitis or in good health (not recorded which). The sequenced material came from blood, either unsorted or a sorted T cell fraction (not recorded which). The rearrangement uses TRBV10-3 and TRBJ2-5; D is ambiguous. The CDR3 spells CAISVGFDETQYF. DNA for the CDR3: TGTGCCATCAGTGTGGGATTTGACGAGACCCAGTACTTC.